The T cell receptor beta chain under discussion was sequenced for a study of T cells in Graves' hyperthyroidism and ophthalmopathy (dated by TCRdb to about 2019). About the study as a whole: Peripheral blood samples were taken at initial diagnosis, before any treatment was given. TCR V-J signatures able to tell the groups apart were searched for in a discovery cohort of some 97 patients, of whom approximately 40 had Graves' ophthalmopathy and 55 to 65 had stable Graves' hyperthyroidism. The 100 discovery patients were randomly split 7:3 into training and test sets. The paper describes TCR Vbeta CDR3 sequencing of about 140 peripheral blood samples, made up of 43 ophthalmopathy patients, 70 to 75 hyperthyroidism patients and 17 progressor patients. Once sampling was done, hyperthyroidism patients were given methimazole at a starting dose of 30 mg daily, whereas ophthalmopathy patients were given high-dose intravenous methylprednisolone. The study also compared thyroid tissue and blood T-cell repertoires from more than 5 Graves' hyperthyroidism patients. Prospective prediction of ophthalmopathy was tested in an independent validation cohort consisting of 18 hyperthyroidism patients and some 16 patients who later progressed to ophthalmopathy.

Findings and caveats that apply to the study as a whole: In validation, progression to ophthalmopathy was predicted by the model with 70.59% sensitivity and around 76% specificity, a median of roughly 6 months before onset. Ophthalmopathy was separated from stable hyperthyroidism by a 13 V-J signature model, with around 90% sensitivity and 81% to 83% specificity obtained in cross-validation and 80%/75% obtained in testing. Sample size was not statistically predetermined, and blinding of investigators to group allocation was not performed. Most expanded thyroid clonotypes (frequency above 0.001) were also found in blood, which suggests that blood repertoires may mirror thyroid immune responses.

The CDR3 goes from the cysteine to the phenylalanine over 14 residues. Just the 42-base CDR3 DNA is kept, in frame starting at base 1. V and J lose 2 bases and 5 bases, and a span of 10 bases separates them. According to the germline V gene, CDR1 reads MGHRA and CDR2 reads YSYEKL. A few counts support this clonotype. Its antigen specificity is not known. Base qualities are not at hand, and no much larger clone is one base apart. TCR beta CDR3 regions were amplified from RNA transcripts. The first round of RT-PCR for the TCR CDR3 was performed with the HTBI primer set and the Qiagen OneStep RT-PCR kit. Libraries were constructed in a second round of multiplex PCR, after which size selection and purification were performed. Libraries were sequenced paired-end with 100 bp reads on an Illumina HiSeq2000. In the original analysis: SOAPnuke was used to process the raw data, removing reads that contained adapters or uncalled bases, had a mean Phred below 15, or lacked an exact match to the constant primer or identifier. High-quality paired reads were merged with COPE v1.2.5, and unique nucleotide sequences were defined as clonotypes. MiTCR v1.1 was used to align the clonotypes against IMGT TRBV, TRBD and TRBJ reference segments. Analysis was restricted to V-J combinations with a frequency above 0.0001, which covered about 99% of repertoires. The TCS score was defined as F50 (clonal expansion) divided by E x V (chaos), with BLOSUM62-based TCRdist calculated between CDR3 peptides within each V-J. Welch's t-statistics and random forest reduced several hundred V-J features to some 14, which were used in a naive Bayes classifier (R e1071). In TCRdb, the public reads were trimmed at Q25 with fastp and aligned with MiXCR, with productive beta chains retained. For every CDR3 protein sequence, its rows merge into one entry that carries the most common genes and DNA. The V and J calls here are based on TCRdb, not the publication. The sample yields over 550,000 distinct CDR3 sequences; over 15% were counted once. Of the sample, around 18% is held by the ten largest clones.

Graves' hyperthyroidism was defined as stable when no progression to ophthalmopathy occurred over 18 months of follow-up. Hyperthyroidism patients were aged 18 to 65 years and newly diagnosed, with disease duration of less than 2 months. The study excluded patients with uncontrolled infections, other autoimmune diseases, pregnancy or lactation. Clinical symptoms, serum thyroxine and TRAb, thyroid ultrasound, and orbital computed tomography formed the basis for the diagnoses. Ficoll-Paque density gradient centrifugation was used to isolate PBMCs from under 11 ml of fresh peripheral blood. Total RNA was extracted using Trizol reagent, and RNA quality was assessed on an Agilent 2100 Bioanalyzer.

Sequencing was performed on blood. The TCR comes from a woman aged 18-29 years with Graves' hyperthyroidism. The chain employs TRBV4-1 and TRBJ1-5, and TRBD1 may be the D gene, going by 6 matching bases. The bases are TGCGCCAGCAGCCAAATACAGGGCTATCAGCCCCAGCATTTT. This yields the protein CASSQIQGYQPQHF.